This T cell receptor beta chain was identified during a study of OX40 agonist ivuxolimab in advanced cancers. In the study overall: Mean age around 64 years, range roughly 23 to 79; approximately 83% male.

The protocol was immunoSEQ multiplex PCR, while the TCRdb copy is restricted to in-frame clones and leaves out a portion. The repertoire holds about 75,000 clones, with about 85% as singletons. CDR1 and CDR2 from the germline V gene are MNHEY and SVGAGI. V lost 2 bases and J lost 7, with 9 bases in between. This CDR3 is 13 amino acids long. Sequences were derived from CD4+ or CD8+ T cells sorted from blood, sampled in a trial of the OX40 agonist ivuxolimab. The chain uses TRBV6-5 and TRBJ2-1; D remains ambiguous. This TCR came from an adult with an advanced solid tumor such as melanoma, head and neck, liver or kidney cancer. The CDR3 DNA sequence: TGTGCCAGCAGTTACAGTAGATGGAATGAGCAGTTCTTC. It is translated as CASSYSRWNEQFF.